This TCR beta chain was recovered during a study of control samples from healthy donors and cancer patients. Repertoires were generated with immunoSEQ multiplex PCR, while TCRdb's copy carries only in-frame clones and drops some. The sample records 100,000 to 150,000 clones, more than 85% being singletons. Trimming removed 4 bases from V and 12 bases from J; junction bases left unmatched: 7. The germline V gene has CDR1 KGHDR and CDR2 SFDVKD. The CDR3 consists of 14 residues. Input material: blood. The sequence was collected from a man aged 18 to 29 in good health. The rearrangement links TRBV24-1 to TRBJ2-1; 11 nucleotides match TRBD2. CDR3 sequence (DNA): TGTGCCACCAGTGACCCCGGGACTAGCGGTTGGCAGTTCTTC. This translates into CATSDPGTSGWQFF.